This TCR beta chain was captured by sequencing in a study of T cells in Graves' hyperthyroidism and ophthalmopathy. Study-wide points: Ophthalmopathy and stable hyperthyroidism were separated by a 13 V-J model.

In patients aged 18 to 65, hyperthyroidism was newly diagnosed, with duration under 2 months. Amplification of TCR beta CDR3 regions used RNA as the template. The HTBI primer set was used in a first-round RT-PCR of the TCR CDR3. TCRdb used MiXCR to reprocess the multiplex PCR reads, holding one entry per CDR3 protein. The sample lists about 360,000 distinct CDR3 sequences; about 13% were seen once. Turning to this clonotype: Its specificity is not known.

CDR1 is MNHEY and CDR2 is SMNVEV in the germline V gene (reference sequence). V gave up 6 bases and J gave up 4 bases, with 18 bases separating them. The CDR3 covers 16 residues. The chain couples TRBV27 to TRBJ2-2, with a tentative D call TRBD1 (7 bases). Sequenced material: blood. The TCR comes from a woman under 30 with Graves' hyperthyroidism. CDR3 in DNA: TGTGCCAGCAGCTCCTTCAGGGGGGCTGGCACCGGGGAGCTGTTTTTT. Protein product: CASSSFRGAGTGELFF.